The 2 T cell receptor beta chains in this list originate from one sample, sequenced in a study of cytotoxic CD8 clonotypes in ibrutinib-treated CLL. Sequenced by immunoSEQ multiplex PCR; TCRdb stores in-frame clones only, minus some. Of about 130,000 clones in the sample, around 80% were seen once. Material: PBMCs, obtained after 24 months of ibrutinib treatment. Receptors originate from a human donor with chronic lymphocytic leukemia.

The genes are TRBV4-3 and TRBJ1-2; maybe TRBD1 (5 bases). Germline-derived CDR1 and CDR2 are LGHNA and YSLEER. The ends were cut back, 1 base at V and 1 base at J, with 10 bases in the middle. The CDR3 contains 15 residues. The CDR3 spells CASSQGPGNNYGYTF. The CDR3 nucleotides are TGCGCCAGCAGCCAAGGACCAGGGAATAACTATGGCTACACCTTC.

The gene calls are TRBV6-5 and TRBJ2-2; D remains ambiguous. The CDR3 contains 14 residues. V lost 3 bases and J 7 bases, leaving 12 bases between the germline ends. The germline gives CDR1 MNHEY, CDR2 SVGAGI. Written as DNA, the CDR3 is TGTGCCAGCAGTTATTCTTATCGAGGCGGGGAGCTGTTTTTT. Protein sequence: CASSYSYRGGELFF.